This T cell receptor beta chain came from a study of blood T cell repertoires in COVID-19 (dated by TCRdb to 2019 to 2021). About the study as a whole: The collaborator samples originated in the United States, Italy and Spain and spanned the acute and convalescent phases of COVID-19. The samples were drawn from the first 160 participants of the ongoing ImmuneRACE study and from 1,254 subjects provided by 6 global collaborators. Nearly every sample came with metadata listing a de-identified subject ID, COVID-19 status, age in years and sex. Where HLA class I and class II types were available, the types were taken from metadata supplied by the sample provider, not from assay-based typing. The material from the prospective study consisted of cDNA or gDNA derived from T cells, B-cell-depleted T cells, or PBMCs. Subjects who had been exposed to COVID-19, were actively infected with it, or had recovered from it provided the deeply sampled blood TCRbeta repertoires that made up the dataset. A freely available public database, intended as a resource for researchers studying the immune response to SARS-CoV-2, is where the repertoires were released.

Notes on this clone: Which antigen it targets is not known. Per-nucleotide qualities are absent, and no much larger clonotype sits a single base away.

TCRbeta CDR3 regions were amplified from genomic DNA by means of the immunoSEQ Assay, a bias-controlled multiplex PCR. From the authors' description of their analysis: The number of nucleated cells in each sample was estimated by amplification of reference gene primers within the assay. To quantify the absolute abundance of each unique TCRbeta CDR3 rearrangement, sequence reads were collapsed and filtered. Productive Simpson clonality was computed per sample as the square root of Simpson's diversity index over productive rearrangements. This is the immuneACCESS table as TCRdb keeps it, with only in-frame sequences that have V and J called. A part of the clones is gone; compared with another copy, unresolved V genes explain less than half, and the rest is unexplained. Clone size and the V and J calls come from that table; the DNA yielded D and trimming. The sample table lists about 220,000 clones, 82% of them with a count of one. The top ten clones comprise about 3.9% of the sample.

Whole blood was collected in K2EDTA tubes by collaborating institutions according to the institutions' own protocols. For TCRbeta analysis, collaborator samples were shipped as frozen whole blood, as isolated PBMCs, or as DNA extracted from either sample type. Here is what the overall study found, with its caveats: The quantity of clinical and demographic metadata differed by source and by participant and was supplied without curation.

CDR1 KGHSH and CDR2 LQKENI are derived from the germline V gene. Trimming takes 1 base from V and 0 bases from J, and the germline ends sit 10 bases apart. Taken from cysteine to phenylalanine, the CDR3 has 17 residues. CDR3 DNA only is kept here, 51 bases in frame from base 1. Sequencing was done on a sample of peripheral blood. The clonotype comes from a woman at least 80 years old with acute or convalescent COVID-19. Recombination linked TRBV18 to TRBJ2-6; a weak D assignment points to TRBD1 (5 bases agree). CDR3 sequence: CASSPRTGDSGANVLTF. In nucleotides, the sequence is TGTGCCAGCTCACCACGAACAGGAGACTCTGGGGCCAACGTCCTGACTTTC.